Each of the 32 T cell receptor beta chains below was sequenced from the same sample in a study of beta chain features in type 1 diabetes. Their specific antigens are unknown. What was sequenced were expressed TCRB transcripts, since all of the isolated RNA had been reverse transcribed. Sequencing used immunoSEQ multiplex PCR; TCRdb keeps in-frame clones, though not all of them. Of hundreds of thousands of clones listed, approximately 9.9% are singletons. Findings and limits, study-wide: There was a moderate but significant shortening of TCRB CDR3s in all four CD4+ subsets of Type 1 diabetes patients.

Sequencing was carried out using central memory CD4+ T cells from blood. These receptors were obtained from a man under 40 with type 1 diabetes.

A few counts support this clone. The rearrangement uses TRBV28 and TRBJ2-7; tentative D call: TRBD1 (5 bases). The germline CDR1 and CDR2 sequences are MDHEN and SYDVKM. This CDR3 region has 12 residues. Trimming removed 6 bases at V and 7 bases at J, with 13 bases between. The CDR3 DNA is TGTGCCAGCAGCCTCAGGGTCCGGGAGCAGTACTTC. Protein product: CASSLRVREQYF.

This clone showed up just a few times. The chain links TRBV7-2 to TRBJ2-7, with D hard to call. This CDR3 is built from 13 residues. Germline V CDR1 and CDR2: SGHTA, FQGNSA. V lost 2 bases, J lost 0 bases, and 5 bases lay in between. The CDR3, as DNA: TGTGCCAGCAGCTTAAAGAGCTCCTACGAGCAGTACTTC. Residues: CASSLKSSYEQYF.

CDR3 sequence: CASSGSGGPMNTEAFF. CDR3 DNA sequence: TGTGCCAGCAGCGGAAGTGGGGGGCCTATGAACACTGAAGCTTTCTTT. This rearrangement joins TRBV14 to TRBJ1-1; weak D call: TRBD1 (6 bases). Between the trimmed V and J ends, which lost 5 bases and 0 bases, there was a span of 16 bases. Per the germline V gene, CDR1 is SGHDN and CDR2 is FVKESK. The CDR3 has 16 residues. The entire variable domain, with the rest obtained from reference TRBV14 and TRBJ1-1, is as follows: EAGVTQFPSHSVIEKGQTVTLRCDPISGHDNLYWYRRVMGKEIKFLLHFVKESKQDESGMPNNRFLAERTGGTYSTLKVQPAELEDSGVYFCASSGSGGPMNTEAFFGQGTRLTVV.

This clone was seen a handful of times. This rearrangement joins TRBV10-1 to TRBJ1-2; D is uncertain. Germline V gene lookup returns CDR1 WNHNN and CDR2 SYGVQD (reference sequence). V shed 3 bases and J shed 4 bases, with 6 bases lying between them. The CDR3 spans 12 residues. The CDR3 nucleotides read TGCGCCAGCAGTGATCACACCTATGGCTACACCTTC. Amino acid sequence: CASSDHTYGYTF.

The V call is TRBV30, the J call TRBJ2-2, with 10 nucleotides matching TRBD1. V shed 4 bases, J shed 4 bases, and the junction held 3 bases outside the gene matches. Germline CDR1 is GTSNPN and CDR2 is SVGIG (reference sequence). This CDR3 spans 14 amino acids. The CDR3 is CAWIRTGGTGELFF. CDR3 DNA: TGTGCCTGGATTAGGACAGGGGGCACCGGGGAGCTGTTTTTT.

A remark on this clone: This same CDR3 is encoded by further DNA sequences in the sample. The rearrangement joins TRBV7-2 to TRBJ2-5; 7 positions agree with TRBD1. The CDR3 has 13 residues. With 5 bases clipped from V and 4 bases from J, the junction kept 4 bases outside the gene matches. In germline, CDR1 is SGHTA, CDR2 FQGNSA. The CDR3 DNA sequence: TGTGCCAGCAGCCCGGGACAGCGAGAGACCCAGTACTTC. Translating it yields CASSPGQRETQYF.

Concerning this clone: A single base separates this from a much larger clone, so it may be a read error. V usage is TRBV25-1 and J usage is TRBJ1-6; 8 bases align to TRBD1. CDR3 size: 15 residues. Germline V gene data show CDR1 as MGHDK and CDR2 as SYGVNS. V was pared by 5 bases and J by 5 bases, with 5 bases of the junction left unmatched. The CDR3 loop reads CASSTGQGNNSPLHF. CDR3 nucleotides: TGTGCCAGCAGTACCGGACAGGGAAATAATTCACCCCTCCACTTT.

The rearrangement uses TRBV7-2 and TRBJ1-1; D unresolved. The CDR3 consists of 14 residues. Trimming removed 5 bases from V and 1 base from J, with 11 bases in between. Germline V gene lookup returns CDR1 SGHTA and CDR2 FQGNSA. For the CDR3, the DNA is TGTGCCAGCAGCCTAGGACCGGCGAACACTGAAGCTTTCTTT. Residues: CASSLGPANTEAFF. Based on the CDR3 plus reference TRBV7-2 and TRBJ1-1, the full variable domain is GAGVSQSPSNKVTEKGKDVELRCDPISGHTALYWYRQSLGQGLEFLIYFQGNSAPDKSGLPSDRFSAERTGGSVSTLTIQRTQQEDSAVYLCASSLGPANTEAFFGQGTRLTVV.

The J gene is TRBJ1-5, the V gene TRBV5-1; TRBD1 is a possible D gene (6 bases). Trimming pared 1 base from V and 6 bases from J, leaving 14 bases between. This CDR3 spans 15 amino acids. Looked up from germline, CDR1 is SGHRS and CDR2 is YFSETQ. The CDR3 here is CASSLTAGVAQPQHF. In DNA, the CDR3 is TGCGCCAGCAGCTTGACCGCAGGGGTAGCTCAGCCCCAGCATTTT.

This clone has just a few counts. The chain carries TRBV9 and TRBJ2-5; TRBD1 matches 8 bases. Germline loops: CDR1 SGDLS, CDR2 YYNGEE. V gave up 4 bases and J gave up 2 bases; unmatched junction bases: 13. The CDR3 covers 17 residues. The CDR3 spells CASSRGEAGGWQETQYF. The DNA of the CDR3 is TGTGCCAGCAGCCGAGGGGAGGCAGGGGGCTGGCAAGAGACCCAGTACTTC.

This clone was detected many times. The V and J genes are TRBV7-6 and TRBJ2-5; no reliable D call. Trimming stripped 5 bases from V and 1 base from J, with 2 bases between. There are 11 residues in the CDR3. Per the germline V gene, CDR1 is SGHVS and CDR2 is FNYEAQ. CDR3 loop: CASSLQETQYF. CDR3 in DNA: TGTGCCAGCAGCCTCCAAGAGACCCAGTACTTC. Drawing the rest from reference TRBV7-6 and TRBJ2-5, the complete variable domain is GAGVSQSPRYKVTKRGQDVALRCDPISGHVSLYWYRQALGQGPEFLTYFNYEAQQDKSGLPNDRFSAERPEGSISTLTIQRTEQRDSAMYRCASSLQETQYFGPGTRLLVL.

The chain's CDR3 is CASSLAGATYEQYF. As DNA, the CDR3 is TGTGCCAGCAGTTTAGCGGGGGCCACCTACGAGCAGTACTTC. The rearrangement links TRBV27 to TRBJ2-7; tentative D call: TRBD2 (7 bases). The CDR3 runs 14 residues. Between the trimmed V and J ends, which lost 2 bases and 2 bases, there was a span of 10 bases. Germline CDR1 and CDR2: MNHEY and SMNVEV (reference sequence).

This clone was recorded once. The chain joins TRBV4-3 to TRBJ1-4; 7 nucleotides match TRBD1. The J segment lost 5 bases and the V segment lost 1 base, leaving 4 bases of the junction unmatched. Germline V gives CDR1 LGHNA, CDR2 YSLEER. This CDR3 has 15 residues. This CDR3 reads CASSQGLRGNEKLFF. CDR3 DNA: TGCGCCAGCAGCCAAGGACTCAGGGGGAATGAAAAACTGTTTTTT.

This clone was recorded a few times. The chain couples TRBV15 to TRBJ2-3; 7 positions agree with TRBD1. This CDR3 comprises 16 residues. Per the germline V gene, CDR1 is LNHNV and CDR2 is YYDKDF (reference sequence). The junction had 5 bases not matched to a gene; V was cut back by 0 bases and J by 2 bases. CDR3 amino acids: CATSREARGNTDTQYF. CDR3 DNA sequence: TGTGCCACCAGCAGAGAGGCCAGGGGGAACACAGATACGCAGTATTTT.

The chain links TRBV7-9 to TRBJ1-4; D is uncertain. In germline, CDR1 is SEHNR, CDR2 FQNEAQ (reference sequence). V dropped 0 bases and J dropped 8 bases, with 13 bases sitting between them. This CDR3 has 15 residues. This CDR3 is CASSLAAGRIEKLFF. The DNA of the CDR3 is TGTGCCAGCAGCTTAGCGGCGGGGAGGATCGAAAAACTGTTTTTT. Together with reference TRBV7-9 and TRBJ1-4, the CDR3 gives the full variable domain: DTGVSQNPRHKITKRGQNVTFRCDPISEHNRLYWYRQTLGQGPEFLTYFQNEAQLEKSRLLSDRFSAERPKGSFSTLEIQRTEQGDSAMYLCASSLAAGRIEKLFFGSGTQLSVL.

The J gene is TRBJ2-5, the V gene TRBV6-5; no clear D gene. Judging by the DNA end, TRBJ2-7 fits better; the J call may be wrong. Germline values: CDR1 MNHEY, CDR2 SVGAGI. CDR3 length: 13 amino acids. The CDR3 spells CASSQTLGYEQYF. The CDR3 bases are TGTGCCAGCAGCCAAACCCTCGGGTACGAGCAGTACTTC.

Ten or more counts support this clone. The J gene is TRBJ1-1, the V gene TRBV4-3; 9 positions agree with TRBD1. Germline-derived CDR1 and CDR2 are LGHNA and YSLEER. The CDR3 is 15 residues long. V was pared by 0 bases and J by 5 bases, with 4 bases of the junction left unmatched. In nucleotides, the CDR3 is TGCGCCAGCAGCCAAGAGGACAGGGGATGGACTGAAGCTTTCTTT. Amino acid sequence: CASSQEDRGWTEAFF.

In its sample, this clone was seen a few times. This chain connects TRBV5-5 to TRBJ2-6, with D tentatively TRBD2 (6 bases). Germline CDR1 is SGHKS and CDR2 is YYEKEE (reference sequence). The CDR3 contains 16 residues. Deletions cut 2 bases from V and 5 bases from J, with 14 bases between. The CDR3 DNA sequence: TGTGCCAGCAGCTTTAGGGAGGCCACCAGGGCCAACGTCCTGACTTTC. Its translation: CASSFREATRANVLTF.

This clone occurred a few times. V is TRBV30 and J is TRBJ2-2; D is perhaps TRBD2 (6 bases). The CDR3 totals 15 residues. Trimming removed 2 bases from V and 5 bases from J, with 15 bases in between. In germline, CDR1 is GTSNPN, CDR2 SVGIG (reference sequence). CDR3 coding DNA: TGTGCCTGGAGTAAGAAATCGGGGAGGACCGGGGAGCTGTTTTTT. Amino acids: CAWSKKSGRTGELFF.

This clone was seen repeatedly, ten times or more. The chain joins TRBV7-9 to TRBJ2-1; no clear D. The V gene lost 5 bases and the J gene lost 5 bases, with 10 bases spanning the gap. The CDR3 loop spans 13 amino acids. CDR1 and CDR2 (germline): SEHNR, FQNEAQ (reference sequence). DNA for the CDR3: TGTGCCAGCAGCCCTGAAGGGCACAATGAGCAGTTCTTC. This gives the protein CASSPEGHNEQFF.

The chain combines TRBV6-5 with TRBJ2-5; a weak D match, TRBD1 (7 bases). Between the trimmed V and J ends, which lost 4 bases and 5 bases, there was a span of 14 bases. CDR3 size: 14 residues. Germline CDR1 and CDR2: MNHEY and SVGAGI. The CDR3 DNA is TGTGCCAGCAGTTCTACCAGGGGGGAGGAGACCCAGTACTTC. Translating gives CASSSTRGEETQYF.

In its sample, this clone was seen a few times. The chain employs TRBV2 and TRBJ2-3; D is undetermined. This CDR3 region has 12 residues. The ends were cut back, 6 bases at V and 4 bases at J, with 8 bases in the middle. In germline, CDR1 is SNHLY, CDR2 FYNNEI. This CDR3 reads CASRLGSDTQYF. DNA of the CDR3: TGTGCCAGCAGGCTAGGATCAGATACGCAGTATTTT.

The table lists this clone with a few counts. The chain has TRBV10-3 and TRBJ1-1; no definite D call. Trimming stripped 0 bases from V and 3 bases from J, with 5 bases between. The CDR3 loop spans 13 amino acids. The V gene's germline CDR1 is ENHRY and CDR2 SYGVKD. Here the CDR3 reads CAISESADTEAFF. DNA of the CDR3: TGTGCCATCAGTGAGTCGGCGGACACTGAAGCTTTCTTT.

The chain employs TRBV7-2 and TRBJ2-1; D might be TRBD1 (6 bases). Trimming cost V 1 base and J 6 bases, with 16 bases left between them. Germline CDR1 and CDR2: SGHTA and FQGNSA. The CDR3 totals 16 residues. The CDR3 loop reads CASSLGPRGGLNEQFF. For the CDR3, the DNA is TGTGCCAGCAGCTTAGGTCCCAGGGGTGGGCTCAATGAGCAGTTCTTC.

This clone has a handful of counts. The chain has TRBV7-2 and TRBJ2-1; unclear D gene. Trimming left V 5 bases short and J 3 bases short, with 14 bases between. The germline gives CDR1 SGHTA, CDR2 FQGNSA. The CDR3 consists of 15 residues. CDR3 amino acids: CASSALGNGYNEQFF. As DNA, the CDR3 is TGTGCCAGCAGCGCTCTTGGAAATGGCTACAATGAGCAGTTCTTC.

This clone was detected once. The chain links TRBV7-6 to TRBJ1-1, with 8 bases identical to TRBD1. The V gene's germline CDR1 is SGHVS and CDR2 FNYEAQ. The CDR3 totals 14 residues. Trimming removed 5 bases from V and 4 bases from J; junction bases left unmatched: 6. CDR3 DNA: TGTGCCAGCAGCCCTCAGGGGGCGGGCACTGAAGCTTTCTTT. It yields the protein CASSPQGAGTEAFF.

This clone was recorded once. DNA for the CDR3: TGCGCCAGCAGCTTATCTACGGCTGAAAAACTGTTTTTT. As protein: CASSLSTAEKLFF. This chain joins TRBV5-1 and TRBJ1-4; D is uncertain. V lost 2 bases to trimming and J lost 7 bases, with 9 bases between them. CDR3 length: 13 residues. From germline, CDR1 is SGHRS and CDR2 YFSETQ.

This clone was observed a few times. The gene calls are TRBV28 and TRBJ2-1; 7 bases match TRBD2. V shed 5 bases, J shed 0 bases, and the junction held 13 bases outside the gene matches. This CDR3 is 18 amino acids long. Germline CDR1 and CDR2: MDHEN and SYDVKM. The CDR3 DNA sequence: TGTGCCAGCAGTGGACGTTCTGGCGGGGGAACCTCCTACAATGAGCAGTTCTTC. Translation gives CASSGRSGGGTSYNEQFF.

This clone was seen a handful of times. V usage is TRBV7-2 and J usage is TRBJ2-1; D ambiguous. V gave up 4 bases and J gave up 9 bases, with 13 bases separating them. Germline V gives CDR1 SGHTA, CDR2 FQGNSA. This CDR3 comprises 13 residues. The CDR3 bases are TGTGCCAGCAGCTCACGGACGACGGGTGAGCAGTTCTTC. Protein: CASSSRTTGEQFF. Based on the CDR3 plus reference TRBV7-2 and TRBJ2-1, the full variable domain is GAGVSQSPSNKVTEKGKDVELRCDPISGHTALYWYRQSLGQGLEFLIYFQGNSAPDKSGLPSDRFSAERTGGSVSTLTIQRTQQEDSAVYLCASSSRTTGEQFFGPGTRLTVL.

The V gene is TRBV19, the J gene TRBJ2-1; 7 bases align to TRBD1. The junction had 7 bases not matched to a gene; V was cut back by 6 bases and J by 5 bases. The CDR3 loop spans 14 amino acids. CDR1 is LNHDA and CDR2 is SQIVND in the germline V gene (reference sequence). This CDR3 reads CASSTGQFNNEQFF. CDR3 bases: TGTGCCAGTAGCACGGGACAGTTTAACAATGAGCAGTTCTTC.

This chain links TRBV9 with TRBJ2-1; the D gene is possibly TRBD2 (5 bases). Germline assignment: CDR1 SGDLS and CDR2 YYNGEE. This CDR3 has 17 amino acids. Trimming removed 1 base at V and 1 base at J, with 15 bases between. The CDR3 here is CASSVTATPGSYNEQFF. CDR3 DNA: TGTGCCAGCAGCGTAACGGCAACCCCGGGATCCTACAATGAGCAGTTCTTC.

This clone was recorded once. The V and J genes are TRBV10-3 and TRBJ1-1, with 8 bases fitting TRBD1. The CDR3 consists of 11 residues. The ends lost 6 bases at V and 12 bases at J; junction bases unmatched: 6. Germline V lookup: CDR1 ENHRY, CDR2 SYGVKD. CDR3 loop: CAIRQGQETFF. The CDR3 nucleotides read TGTGCCATCAGACAGGGACAGGAAACTTTCTTT.